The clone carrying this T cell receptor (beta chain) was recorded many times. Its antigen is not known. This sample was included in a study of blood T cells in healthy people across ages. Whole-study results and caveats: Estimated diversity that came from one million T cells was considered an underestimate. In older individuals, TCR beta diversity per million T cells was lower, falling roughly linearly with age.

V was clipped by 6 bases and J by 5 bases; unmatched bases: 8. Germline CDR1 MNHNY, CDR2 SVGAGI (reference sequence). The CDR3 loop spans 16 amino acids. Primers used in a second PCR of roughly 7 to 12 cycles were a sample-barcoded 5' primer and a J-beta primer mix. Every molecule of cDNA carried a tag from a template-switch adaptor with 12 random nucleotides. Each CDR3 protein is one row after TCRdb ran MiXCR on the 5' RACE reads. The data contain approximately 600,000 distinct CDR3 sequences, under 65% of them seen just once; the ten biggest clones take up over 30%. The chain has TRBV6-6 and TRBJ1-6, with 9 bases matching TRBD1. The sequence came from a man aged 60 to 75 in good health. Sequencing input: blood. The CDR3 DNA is TGTGCCAGCAGAGATGGAGGGACAGGGAATAATTCACCCCTCCACTTT. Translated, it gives CASRDGGTGNNSPLHF.